The rows below give T cell receptor beta chains drawn from one sample of a study of beta chain features in type 1 diabetes. Here immunoSEQ multiplex PCR was the method, and the copy in TCRdb shows in-frame clones only, minus some. The table has approximately 110,000 clones, under 40% seen once. The sample was stem cell memory CD4+ T cells from blood. The source of these receptors is a woman between 18 and 30 years old in good health. Each CDR3 is given with its conserved first and last residue. Fields, in order: J gene, V gene, clone size, CDR3 protein. For some rows the clone size is stated as once, few or many, or as a class when expanded; others skip it.

J: TRBJ1-2
V: TRBV6-6
size: .
CDR3: CASSLTGGEVNGYTF

J: TRBJ2-5
V: TRBV6-6
size: .
CDR3: CASRIRQGQETQYF

J: TRBJ1-3
V: TRBV7-9
size: .
CDR3: CASSFAQISGNTIYF

J: TRBJ2-7
V: TRBV4-1
size: .
CDR3: CASSHDLRGGNLLEQYF

J: TRBJ2-3
V: TRBV11-3
size: .
CDR3: CASSPGTDTQYF

J: TRBJ1-5
V: TRBV2
size: .
CDR3: CASSLGLSASDNQPQHF

J: TRBJ2-1
V: TRBV9
size: .
CDR3: CASSARLAGANEQFF

J: TRBJ1-1
V: TRBV6-5
size: few
CDR3: CASRRGQGTTEAFF

J: TRBJ2-1
V: TRBV5-4
size: .
CDR3: CASSLPPSGSGNEQFF

J: TRBJ2-2
V: TRBV7-9
size: few
CDR3: CASSLLSWGETGELFF

J: TRBJ1-5
V: TRBV27
size: .
CDR3: CASAFGQGFQPQHF

J: TRBJ2-1
V: TRBV19
size: .
CDR3: CASRDSPSYNEQFF

J: TRBJ2-2
V: TRBV28
size: once
CDR3: CASSLSLVAGELFF

J: TRBJ2-7
V: TRBV4-3
size: .
CDR3: CASSQVAGGGSYEQYF

J: TRBJ2-3
V: TRBV9
size: .
CDR3: CASSVNGRSTDTQYF

J: TRBJ2-1
V: TRBV7-9
size: .
CDR3: CASGREAFGQFF

J: TRBJ2-1
V: TRBV19
size: .
CDR3: CASSIRTSGSNEQFF

J: TRBJ1-2
V: TRBV28
size: few
CDR3: CASSLQGAVSGGYTF

J: TRBJ1-5
V: TRBV7-9
size: few
CDR3: CASSPGTGVQPQHF

J: TRBJ1-2
V: TRBV6-6
size: .
CDR3: CASSRQGAGGYTF

J: TRBJ1-2
V: TRBV6-5
size: .
CDR3: CASSLTVWNYGYTF

J: TRBJ2-1
V: TRBV27
size: .
CDR3: CASSLMTGNEQFF

J: TRBJ1-4
V: TRBV2
size: .
CDR3: CASNLEAGDEKLFF

J: TRBJ2-1
V: TRBV9
size: .
CDR3: CASSPQRLAGDNEQFF

J: TRBJ1-1
V: TRBV4-1
size: .
CDR3: CASSQAQGRAEAFF

J: TRBJ2-3
V: TRBV7-2
size: few
CDR3: CASSLGVSGGTDTQYF

J: TRBJ2-7
V: TRBV11-3
size: few
CDR3: CASSFGLAGDEEPDEQYF

J: TRBJ2-1
V: TRBV7-8
size: few
CDR3: CASSGTVAGAYNEQFF

J: TRBJ2-3
V: TRBV19
size: .
CDR3: CASSIVGRGITDTQYF

J: TRBJ2-7
V: TRBV5-6
size: .
CDR3: CASSLLGTELSYEQYF